This is a list of T cell receptor beta chains from one sample in a study of blood T cell repertoires in COVID-19. Sequenced by immunoSEQ multiplex PCR; TCRdb stores in-frame clones only, minus some. The sample consists of over 60,000 clones, more than 75% of them appearing once. Source material: peripheral blood. Receptor source: a man in his sixties or seventies with acute or convalescent COVID-19. CDR3s include the opening cysteine and the closing phenylalanine or tryptophan. D genes are given only for firm matches. Clone size is stated in some rows and not others, as once, few, many or a class when expanded.

clone size: .
CDR3 length: 17
J gene: TRBJ2-6
D gene: .
V gene: TRBV2
CDR3 DNA: TGTGCCAGCAGGGGGAGCAGGGGACGGTCTGGGGCCAACGTCCTGACTTTC
CDR3 protein: CASRGSRGRSGANVLTF

clone size: .
CDR3 length: 16
J gene: TRBJ1-4
D gene: .
V gene: TRBV3-1/TRBV3-2
CDR3 DNA: TGTGCCAGCAGCCAAGTTAGGTACAGACCGAATGAAAAACTGTTTTTT
CDR3 protein: CASSQVRYRPNEKLFF

clone size: .
CDR3 length: 16
J gene: TRBJ1-5
D gene: TRBD1
V gene: TRBV19
CDR3 DNA: TGTGCCAGTAGTGCGCGGGACAGGGGGTTTGGTCAGCCCCAGCATTTT
CDR3 protein: CASSARDRGFGQPQHF

clone size: .
CDR3 length: 15
J gene: TRBJ2-3
D gene: .
V gene: TRBV5-8
CDR3 DNA: TGTGCCAGCAGCCCGGGAATGGGGTCAACAGATACGCAGTATTTT
CDR3 protein: CASSPGMGSTDTQYF

clone size: once
CDR3 length: 11
J gene: TRBJ2-5
D gene: .
V gene: TRBV5-6
CDR3 DNA: TGTGCCAGCAGCCGTGAGGAGACCCAGTACTTC
CDR3 protein: CASSREETQYF

clone size: .
CDR3 length: 13
J gene: TRBJ1-2
D gene: .
V gene: TRBV12-3/TRBV12-4
CDR3 DNA: TGTGCCAGCAGTTTAGGACAGAGATATGGCTACACCTTC
CDR3 protein: CASSLGQRYGYTF

clone size: .
CDR3 length: 18
J gene: TRBJ2-2
D gene: TRBD2
V gene: TRBV5-6
CDR3 DNA: TGTGCCAGCAGCTTGGAGGGATCAGGACTAGCGGGAACCGGGGAGCTGTTTTTT
CDR3 protein: CASSLEGSGLAGTGELFF

clone size: once
CDR3 length: 15
J gene: TRBJ1-6
D gene: .
V gene: TRBV30
CDR3 DNA: TGTGCCTGGGATACAGGGACCCTTTGGAGATCACCCCTCCACTTT
CDR3 protein: CAWDTGTLWRSPLHF

clone size: .
CDR3 length: 11
J gene: TRBJ2-5
D gene: TRBD2
V gene: TRBV12-3/TRBV12-4
CDR3 DNA: TGTGCCAGCAGTTCTAGCGGGACCCAGTACTTC
CDR3 protein: CASSSSGTQYF

clone size: .
CDR3 length: 14
J gene: TRBJ2-7
D gene: .
V gene: TRBV28
CDR3 DNA: TGTGCCAGCAGTCAGGAGGGCATCTCCTACGAGCAGTACTTC
CDR3 protein: CASSQEGISYEQYF

clone size: .
CDR3 length: 15
J gene: TRBJ2-5
D gene: TRBD1
V gene: TRBV7-9
CDR3 DNA: TGTGCCAGCAGCCTCAACCCGACAGGGGCAGAGACCCAGTACTTC
CDR3 protein: CASSLNPTGAETQYF

clone size: .
CDR3 length: 12
J gene: TRBJ1-2
D gene: TRBD1
V gene: TRBV6-2/TRBV6-3
CDR3 DNA: TGTGCCAGCAGTACAGGGGGCTATGGCTACACCTTC
CDR3 protein: CASSTGGYGYTF

clone size: .
CDR3 length: 12
J gene: TRBJ2-7
D gene: .
V gene: TRBV29-1
CDR3 DNA: TGCAGCGTTGAAAGGGGTTTGGGCGAGCAGTACTTC
CDR3 protein: CSVERGLGEQYF

clone size: .
CDR3 length: 13
J gene: TRBJ1-1
D gene: .
V gene: TRBV6-1
CDR3 DNA: TGTGCCAGCAGTGAGGAGGGCTCAGGTGAAGCTTTCTTT
CDR3 protein: CASSEEGSGEAFF

clone size: .
CDR3 length: 12
J gene: TRBJ2-7
D gene: .
V gene: TRBV12-3/TRBV12-4
CDR3 DNA: TGTGCCAGCAGCCGGACACCCTACGAGCAGTACTTC
CDR3 protein: CASSRTPYEQYF

clone size: medium-sized
CDR3 length: 13
J gene: TRBJ2-7
D gene: TRBD2
V gene: TRBV10-3
CDR3 DNA: TGTGCCATCAGTGAGTCGCGGGAGAACGAGCAGTACTTC
CDR3 protein: CAISESRENEQYF

clone size: once
CDR3 length: 18
J gene: TRBJ1-2
D gene: .
V gene: TRBV3-1/TRBV3-2
CDR3 DNA: TGTGCCAGCAGCCAAGGGATAGGACAGTCTCCGGTTAACTATGGCTACACCTTC
CDR3 protein: CASSQGIGQSPVNYGYTF

clone size: once
CDR3 length: 14
J gene: TRBJ2-7
D gene: TRBD1
V gene: TRBV10-2
CDR3 DNA: TGCGCCAGCAGGGGACAGGCTACTACCTACGAGCAGTACTTC
CDR3 protein: CASRGQATTYEQYF

clone size: .
CDR3 length: 16
J gene: TRBJ2-2
D gene: .
V gene: TRBV7-9
CDR3 DNA: TGTGCCAGCAGCTTACTGCTTCCCGGGGGTAACGGGGAGCTGTTTTTT
CDR3 protein: CASSLLLPGGNGELFF

clone size: once
CDR3 length: 14
J gene: TRBJ1-2
D gene: TRBD1
V gene: TRBV19
CDR3 DNA: TGTGCCAGTAGTATTACAGGGGGCGGCTATGGCTACACCTTC
CDR3 protein: CASSITGGGYGYTF

clone size: few
CDR3 length: 14
J gene: TRBJ2-1
D gene: TRBD1
V gene: TRBV30
CDR3 DNA: TGTGCCTGGCAACAGGGGGTATCAGTAAATGAGCAGTTCTTC
CDR3 protein: CAWQQGVSVNEQFF